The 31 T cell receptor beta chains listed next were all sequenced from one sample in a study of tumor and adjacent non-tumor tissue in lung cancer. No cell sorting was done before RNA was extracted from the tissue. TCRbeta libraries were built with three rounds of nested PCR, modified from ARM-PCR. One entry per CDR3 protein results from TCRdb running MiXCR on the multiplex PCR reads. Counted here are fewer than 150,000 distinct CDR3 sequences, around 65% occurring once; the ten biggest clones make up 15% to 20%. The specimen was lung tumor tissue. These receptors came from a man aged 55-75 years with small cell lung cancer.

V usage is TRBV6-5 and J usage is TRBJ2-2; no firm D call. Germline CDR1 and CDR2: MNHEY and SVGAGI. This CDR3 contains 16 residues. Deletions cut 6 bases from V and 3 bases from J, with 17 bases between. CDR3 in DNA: TGTGCCAGCAGACGAGCGCCTAAAGATGACACCGGGGAGCTGTTTTTT. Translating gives CASRRAPKDDTGELFF.

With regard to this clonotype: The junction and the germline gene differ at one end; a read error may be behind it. This CDR3 reads CASSLERGTESFF. CDR3 nucleotide sequence: TGTGCCAGCAGCTTAGAAAGGGGAACTGAATCTTTCTTT. The chain is built from TRBV11-3 and TRBJ1-1; tentative D call: TRBD1 (5 bases). Germline loops: CDR1 SGHNT, CDR2 YENEEA. The CDR3 extends over 13 amino acids.

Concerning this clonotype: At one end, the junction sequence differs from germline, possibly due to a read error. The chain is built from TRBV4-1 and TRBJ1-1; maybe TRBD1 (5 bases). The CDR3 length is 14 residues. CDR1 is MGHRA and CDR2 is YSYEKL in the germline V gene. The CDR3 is CASSQNTGTADAFF. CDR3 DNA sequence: TGCGCCAGCAGCCAGAACACCGGGACTGCTGACGCTTTCTTT.

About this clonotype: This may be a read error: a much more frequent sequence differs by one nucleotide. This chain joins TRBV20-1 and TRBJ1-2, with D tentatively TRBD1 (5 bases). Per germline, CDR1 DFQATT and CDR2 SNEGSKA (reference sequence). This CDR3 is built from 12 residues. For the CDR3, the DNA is TGCGGTGCTAGGGGCAGGAGCTATGGCTACACCTTC. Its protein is CGARGRSYGYTF.

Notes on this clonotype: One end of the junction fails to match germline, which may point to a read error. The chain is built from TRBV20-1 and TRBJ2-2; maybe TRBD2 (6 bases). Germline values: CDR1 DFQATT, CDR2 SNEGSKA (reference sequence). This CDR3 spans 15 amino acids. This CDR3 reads CSAPHGGGSTRELLF. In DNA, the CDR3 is TGCAGTGCTCCACATGGCGGCGGCAGCACCCGGGAGCTGCTTTTT.

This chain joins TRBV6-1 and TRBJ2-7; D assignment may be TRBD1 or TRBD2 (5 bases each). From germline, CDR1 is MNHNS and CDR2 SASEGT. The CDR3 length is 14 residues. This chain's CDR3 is CASTLARGSYDQYV. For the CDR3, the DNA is TGTGCCAGCACCTTAGCGAGGGGTTCCTACGATCAGTACGTC.

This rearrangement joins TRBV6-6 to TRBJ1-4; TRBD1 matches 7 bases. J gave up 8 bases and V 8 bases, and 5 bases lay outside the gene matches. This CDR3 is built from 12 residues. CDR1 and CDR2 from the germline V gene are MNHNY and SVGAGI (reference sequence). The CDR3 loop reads CASRQGKEKLFF. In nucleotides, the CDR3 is TGTGCCAGCCGACAGGGTAAAGAAAAACTGTTTTTT.

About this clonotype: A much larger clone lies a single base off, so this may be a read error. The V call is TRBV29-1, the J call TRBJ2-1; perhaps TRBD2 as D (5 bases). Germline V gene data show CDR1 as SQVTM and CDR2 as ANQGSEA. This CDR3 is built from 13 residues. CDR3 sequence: CSAYLRANNEHFF. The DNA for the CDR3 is TGCAGCGCCTACCTGAGGGCGAACAATGAGCATTTCTTC.

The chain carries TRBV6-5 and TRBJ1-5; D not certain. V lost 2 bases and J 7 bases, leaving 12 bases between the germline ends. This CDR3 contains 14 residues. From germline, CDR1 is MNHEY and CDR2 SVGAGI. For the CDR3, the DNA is TGTGCCAGCAGTTACGGATACACGACGCAGCCCCAGCATTTT. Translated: CASSYGYTTQPQHF.

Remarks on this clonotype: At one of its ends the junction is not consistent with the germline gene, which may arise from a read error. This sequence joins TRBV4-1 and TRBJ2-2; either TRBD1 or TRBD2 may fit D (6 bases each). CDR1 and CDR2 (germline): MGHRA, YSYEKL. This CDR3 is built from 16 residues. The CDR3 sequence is CASSQAGRGGTGELFF. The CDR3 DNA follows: TGCGCTAGCAGCCAGGCCGGGAGAGGGGGTACCGGGGAGCTGTTTTTT.

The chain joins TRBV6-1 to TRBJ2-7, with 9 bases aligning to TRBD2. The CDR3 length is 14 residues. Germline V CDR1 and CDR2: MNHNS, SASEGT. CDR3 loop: CDTRSGRSVYEQYV. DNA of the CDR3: TGTGACACCCGTAGCGGGAGATCGGTCTACGAGCAGTACGTC.

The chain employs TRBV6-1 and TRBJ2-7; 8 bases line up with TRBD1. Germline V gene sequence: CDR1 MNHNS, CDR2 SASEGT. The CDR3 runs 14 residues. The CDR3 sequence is CVSSEHVDRDGPYV. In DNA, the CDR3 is TGTGTCAGCAGTGAACATGTGGACAGGGACGGACCATACGTC.

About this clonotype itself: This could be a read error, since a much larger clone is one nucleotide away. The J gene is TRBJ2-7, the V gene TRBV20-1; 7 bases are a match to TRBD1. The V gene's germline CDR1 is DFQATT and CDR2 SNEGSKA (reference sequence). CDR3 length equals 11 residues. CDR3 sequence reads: CSAKGGYGQYF. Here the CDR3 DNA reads TGCAGTGCTAAAGGGGGCTACGGGCAGTACTTC.

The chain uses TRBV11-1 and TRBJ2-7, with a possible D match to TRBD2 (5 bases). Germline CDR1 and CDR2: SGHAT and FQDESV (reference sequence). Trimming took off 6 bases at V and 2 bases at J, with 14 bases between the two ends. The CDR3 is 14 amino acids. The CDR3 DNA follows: TGTGCCAGCAGTCCGGCTAGCCCCCCCTACGAGCAGTACTTC. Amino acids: CASSPASPPYEQYF.

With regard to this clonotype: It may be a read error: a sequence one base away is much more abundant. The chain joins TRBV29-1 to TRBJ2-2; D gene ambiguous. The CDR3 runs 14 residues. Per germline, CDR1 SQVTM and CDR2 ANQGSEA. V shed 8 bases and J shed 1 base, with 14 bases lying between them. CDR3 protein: CSIVSSLNTGELFF. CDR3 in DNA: TGCAGCATTGTTAGTAGTCTGAACACCGGGGAGCTGTTTTTT.

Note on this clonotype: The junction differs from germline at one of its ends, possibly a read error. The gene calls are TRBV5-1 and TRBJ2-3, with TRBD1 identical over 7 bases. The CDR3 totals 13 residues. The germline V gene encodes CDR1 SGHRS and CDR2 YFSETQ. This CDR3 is CASSFQGADTQYF. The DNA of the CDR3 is TGCGCCAGTAGCTTCCAGGGGGCAGATACGCAGTATTTT.

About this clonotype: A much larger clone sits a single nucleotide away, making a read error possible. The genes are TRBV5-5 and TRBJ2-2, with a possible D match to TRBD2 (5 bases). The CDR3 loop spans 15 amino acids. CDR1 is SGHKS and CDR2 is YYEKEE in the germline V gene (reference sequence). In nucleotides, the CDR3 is TGTGCCAACAGCTTGGCAGAATGGAGGACCGGGGAGCTGTTTTTT. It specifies CANSLAEWRTGELFF.

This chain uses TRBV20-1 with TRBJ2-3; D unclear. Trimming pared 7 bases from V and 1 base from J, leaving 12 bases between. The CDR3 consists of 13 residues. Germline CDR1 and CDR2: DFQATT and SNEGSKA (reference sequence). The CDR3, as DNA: TGCAGTGTCCTACGCTGGGGCACAGATACGCAGTATTTT. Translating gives CSVLRWGTDTQYF.

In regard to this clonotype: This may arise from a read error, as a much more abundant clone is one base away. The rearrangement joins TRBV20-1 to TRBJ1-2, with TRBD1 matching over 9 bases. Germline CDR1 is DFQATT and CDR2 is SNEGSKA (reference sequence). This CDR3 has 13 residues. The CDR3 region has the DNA TGCAGTGCCTCAATACAGGGGGCATGGGGCTACGCCTTC. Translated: CSASIQGAWGYAF.

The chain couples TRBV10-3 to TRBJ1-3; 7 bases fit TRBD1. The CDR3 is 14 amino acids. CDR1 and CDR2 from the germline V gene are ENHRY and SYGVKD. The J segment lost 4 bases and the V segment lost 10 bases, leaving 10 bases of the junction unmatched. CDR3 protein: CATQGGSLGNTIYF. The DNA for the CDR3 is TGTGCCACCCAAGGGGGCAGCCTGGGAAACACCATATATTTT.

DNA of the CDR3: TGTGCCAGCATTCAGGTCTTCGGCGAGCAGTACGTC. Translating gives CASIQVFGEQYV. The chain uses TRBV11-2 and TRBJ2-7, with D unclear. Trimming stripped 7 bases from V and 6 bases from J, with 13 bases between. CDR1 SGHAT and CDR2 FQNNGV come from the germline V gene. This CDR3 is built from 12 residues.

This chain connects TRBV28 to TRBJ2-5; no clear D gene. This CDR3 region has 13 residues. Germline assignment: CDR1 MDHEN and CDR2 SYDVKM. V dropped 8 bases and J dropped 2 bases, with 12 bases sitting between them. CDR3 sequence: CASRRSQQETQYF. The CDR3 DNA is TGTGCCAGCCGTCGATCCCAACAAGAGACCCAGTACTTC.

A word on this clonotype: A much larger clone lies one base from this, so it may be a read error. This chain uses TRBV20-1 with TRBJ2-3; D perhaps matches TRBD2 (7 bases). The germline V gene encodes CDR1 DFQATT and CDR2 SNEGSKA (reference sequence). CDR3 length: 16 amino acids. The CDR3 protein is CGATIWGRGDTDTQYF. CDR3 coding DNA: TGCGGTGCAACTATCTGGGGGAGGGGGGACACAGATACGCAGTATTTT.

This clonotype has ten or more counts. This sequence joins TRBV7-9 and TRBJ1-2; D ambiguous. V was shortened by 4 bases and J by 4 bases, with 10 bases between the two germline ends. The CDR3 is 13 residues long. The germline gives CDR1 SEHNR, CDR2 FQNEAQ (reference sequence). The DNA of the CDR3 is TGTGCCAGCAGCTCCGGCAGGAGCTATGGCTACACCTTC. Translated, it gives CASSSGRSYGYTF. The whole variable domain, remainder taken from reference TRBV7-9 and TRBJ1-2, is DTGVSQNPRHKITKRGQNVTFRCDPISEHNRLYWYRQTLGQGPEFLTYFQNEAQLEKSRLLSDRFSAERPKGSFSTLEIQRTEQGDSAMYLCASSSGRSYGYTFGSGTRLTVV.

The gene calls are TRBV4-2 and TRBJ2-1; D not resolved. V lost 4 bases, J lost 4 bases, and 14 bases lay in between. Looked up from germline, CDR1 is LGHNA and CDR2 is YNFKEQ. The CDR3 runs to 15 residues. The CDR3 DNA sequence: TGTGCCAGCAGCCGAGTCAGCCGCCCGTACAATGAGCAGTTCTTC. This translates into CASSRVSRPYNEQFF.

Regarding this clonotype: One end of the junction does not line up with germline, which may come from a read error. CDR3 in amino acids: CAISSRTYTGELFF. CDR3 nucleotide sequence: TGTGCCATATCGAGCAGGACGTACACCGGGGAGTTGTTTTTT. The genes are TRBV28 and TRBJ2-2, with D possibly matching TRBD2 (5 bases). The germline V gene encodes CDR1 MDHEN and CDR2 SYDVKM. The CDR3 length is 14 residues.

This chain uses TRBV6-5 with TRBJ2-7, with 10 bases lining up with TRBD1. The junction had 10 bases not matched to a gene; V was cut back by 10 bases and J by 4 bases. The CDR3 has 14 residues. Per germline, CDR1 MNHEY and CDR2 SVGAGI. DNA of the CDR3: TGTGCCAACACAGGGACAGGGGAATCGTACGAGCAGTACTTC. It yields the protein CANTGTGESYEQYF.

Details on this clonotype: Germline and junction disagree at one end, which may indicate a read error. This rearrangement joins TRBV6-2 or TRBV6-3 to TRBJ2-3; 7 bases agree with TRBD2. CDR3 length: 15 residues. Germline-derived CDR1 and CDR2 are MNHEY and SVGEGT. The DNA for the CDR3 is TGTGCCAGCAGTCCAGTGCGGGGGAGCACAGATACGCATTATTTT. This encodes CASSPVRGSTDTHYF.

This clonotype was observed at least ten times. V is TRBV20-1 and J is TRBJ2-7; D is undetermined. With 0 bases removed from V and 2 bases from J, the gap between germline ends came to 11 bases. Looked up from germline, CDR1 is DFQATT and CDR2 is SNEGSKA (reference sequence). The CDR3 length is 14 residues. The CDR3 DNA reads TGCAGTGCTAGAGATGCAAGGCCTACCTACGAGCAGTACTTC. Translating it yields CSARDARPTYEQYF.

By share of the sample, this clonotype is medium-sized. The CDR3 protein is CASSLEGGVEAFF. CDR3 DNA sequence: TGTGCCAGCAGCTTAGAGGGGGGGGTCGAAGCTTTCTTT. V is TRBV11-3 and J is TRBJ1-1; TRBD1 is a possible D gene (5 bases). The CDR3 runs to 13 residues. Germline CDR1 and CDR2: SGHNT and YENEEA. V dropped 0 bases and J dropped 8 bases, with 10 bases sitting between them.

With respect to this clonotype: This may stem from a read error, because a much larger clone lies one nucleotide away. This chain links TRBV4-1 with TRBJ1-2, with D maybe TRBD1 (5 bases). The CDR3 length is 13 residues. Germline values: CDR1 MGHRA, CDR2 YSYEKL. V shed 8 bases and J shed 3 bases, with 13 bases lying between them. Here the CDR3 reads CASLGVGDYGYTF. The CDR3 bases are TGCGCCAGCCTCGGGGTGGGGGACTATGGCTACACCTTC.